The rows below give T cell receptor beta chains drawn from one sample of a study of PD-1 blockade in classical Hodgkin lymphoma. Libraries were prepared by immunoSEQ multiplex PCR; TCRdb keeps only in-frame clonotypes and omits some of them. This sample carries 4,000 to 5,000 clones, around 87% of them seen once, and the ten largest clones take about 28%. The input for sequencing was CD4+ T cells from blood, taken at baseline. Every receptor here comes from a human donor with classical Hodgkin lymphoma. CDR3s include the opening cysteine and the closing phenylalanine or tryptophan. A D gene is named only where the DNA matches it firmly. Only part of the rows carry a size: once, few, many, or a class if the clone is expanded.

D gene | J gene | clone size | V gene | CDR3 protein
TRBD2 | TRBJ2-1 | - | TRBV10-3 | CAIYSGRSYNEQFF
TRBD2 | TRBJ2-1 | - | TRBV5-4 | CASSPRLAAINEQFF
TRBD1 | TRBJ1-2 | - | TRBV7-9 | CASGQGRYGYTF
TRBD2 | TRBJ2-1 | - | TRBV7-3 | CASSLNSPAGYNEQFF
- | TRBJ1-1 | - | TRBV5-1 | CASSLGYNTEAFF
- | TRBJ2-3 | - | TRBV19 | CASSKTRGGLTDTQYF
- | TRBJ1-4 | - | TRBV12-1 | CASIDRGGTNEKLFF
TRBD1 | TRBJ2-1 | - | TRBV28 | CASKPGTGWHEQFF
- | TRBJ1-2 | - | TRBV6-6 | CAAYGRKKIYGYTF
- | TRBJ1-3 | - | TRBV6-1 | CASRGAGTSGNTIYF
- | TRBJ1-5 | - | TRBV6-1 | CASSDPRRGASNQPQHF
- | TRBJ1-1 | few | TRBV27 | CASRRQGNTEAFF
- | TRBJ1-1 | - | TRBV10-2 | CASSEANTEAFF
TRBD1 | TRBJ1-1 | - | TRBV10-1 | CASSESYRGANTEAFF
TRBD1 | TRBJ2-7 | - | TRBV29-1 | CSVEEGTGALEQYF
TRBD1 | TRBJ1-4 | - | TRBV5-1 | CASSPTGSNEKLFF
- | TRBJ1-5 | - | TRBV6-5 | CASSYSSNQPQHF
- | TRBJ1-2 | - | TRBV5-4 | CASSPSPNYGYTF
- | TRBJ2-3 | - | TRBV7-6 | CASSNRRPTDTQYF
- | TRBJ2-5 | - | TRBV11-3 | CASSLSGRDQETQYF
- | TRBJ2-2 | - | TRBV30 | CAWSKDTGELFF
- | TRBJ2-3 | - | TRBV14 | CASSPLAPTDTQYF
- | TRBJ2-3 | - | TRBV7-9 | CASSLVGEGRRTDTQYF
- | TRBJ2-1 | - | TRBV9 | CASSVGVLSVGEQFF
- | TRBJ1-4 | - | TRBV19 | CASSQGTNEKLFF
- | TRBJ2-7 | - | TRBV29-1 | CSVVRVLGYEQYF
TRBD2 | TRBJ2-5 | - | TRBV29-1 | CSADIAGETQYF
- | TRBJ1-2 | - | TRBV15 | CATSRTPGFNGYTF
- | TRBJ2-7 | once | TRBV6-6 | CASRQESEQYF
- | TRBJ2-6 | - | TRBV18 | CASSPIKTGLSGANVLTF
TRBD1 | TRBJ2-7 | - | TRBV27 | CASSSGTGIYEQYF
- | TRBJ1-5 | - | TRBV15 | CATSRILRQPQHF
- | TRBJ1-2 | few | TRBV6-5 | CASRPPGAYGYTF
- | TRBJ2-6 | - | TRBV7-9 | CASSPYPNTGANVLTF
- | TRBJ2-7 | - | TRBV6-4 | CASSDQGFLGEQYF
TRBD1 | TRBJ2-3 | - | TRBV18 | CASSPNRPGTAPDTQYF
- | TRBJ2-1 | - | TRBV11-3 | CASSLDWAMGSKGSNEQFF
- | TRBJ2-2 | once | TRBV6-6 | CASSDTFTGELFF
- | TRBJ2-2 | - | TRBV5-1 | CASSLAVRRNTGELFF
- | TRBJ2-5 | - | TRBV2 | CASGRSGETQYF
- | TRBJ1-5 | large | TRBV19 | CASSKGLRGNQPQHF
TRBD1 | TRBJ1-1 | once | TRBV27 | CASSSPQGGTEAFF
- | TRBJ1-1 | - | TRBV7-9 | CASSSRTSDMNTEAFF
- | TRBJ2-7 | - | TRBV4-2 | CASSYGTAYEQYF
TRBD1 | TRBJ1-2 | - | TRBV6-1 | CASSQKAGTGGGYTF
- | TRBJ1-1 | - | TRBV28 | CASSLRALNTEAFF